This T cell receptor beta chain comes out of a study of control samples from healthy donors and cancer patients. Method: immunoSEQ multiplex PCR; TCRdb's copy keeps in-frame clones and lacks some. This sample has 95,000 to 150,000 clones; approximately 89% occur once, and the top ten carry 7.8%. The CDR3 loop spans 15 amino acids. Germline CDR1 and CDR2: SGHTA and FQGTGA. V lost 5 bases, J lost 0 bases, and 12 bases lay in between. The J gene is TRBJ2-3, the V gene TRBV7-3, with a possible D match to TRBD2 (6 bases). The sample was blood. The sequence was obtained from a woman aged 18-30 years in good health. CDR3 loop: CASSPISGSTDTQYF. The CDR3 DNA follows: TGTGCCAGCAGCCCCATTAGCGGAAGCACAGATACGCAGTATTTT.